The clone carrying this TCR beta chain was detected many times. Its antigen remains unknown. The CDR3 regions of TCR beta were amplified from RNA transcripts. A first-round RT-PCR of the TCR CDR3 used the HTBI primer set. TCRdb fed the multiplex PCR reads into MiXCR, producing one record per CDR3 protein. The data contain 660,000 or so distinct CDR3 sequences, roughly 46% of them singletons. The entry originates in a study of T cells in Graves' hyperthyroidism and ophthalmopathy. The ends lost 4 bases at V and 3 bases at J; junction bases unmatched: 7. The CDR3 totals 15 residues. The V gene's germline CDR1 is KGHDR and CDR2 SFDVKD. Study results and caveats: The model made its ophthalmopathy prediction, and onset followed a median about 6.8 months later. Blood also showed most of the thyroid clonotypes that were expanded above 0.001. Classification by a 13 V-J model distinguished ophthalmopathy from stable hyperthyroidism.

This TCR was recovered from an adult man with Graves' disease, either hyperthyroidism or ophthalmopathy (not recorded which). The V call is TRBV24-1, the J call TRBJ2-5; 7 bases fit TRBD1. The sequenced sample was peripheral blood or thyroid tissue (not recorded which). The CDR3 bases are TGTGCCACCAGTGACCGAGGGACAGCCGAAGAGACCCAGTACTTC. Translation: CATSDRGTAEETQYF.